This TCR beta chain was profiled in a study of blood T cells in healthy people across ages. There are a few counts of this clonotype. The CDR3 has 13 amino acids. J lost 9 bases, V lost 5 bases, and 7 bases had no gene match. Germline V gene data show CDR1 as SGHTA and CDR2 as FQGNSA. Together with a sample-barcoded 5' primer, a J-beta primer mix was included in a second PCR lasting about 7 to 11 cycles. TCRdb ran MiXCR on the 5' RACE reads and lists one entry per CDR3 protein. The sample lists around 800,000 distinct CDR3 sequences, about 59% occurring once. The sample comprised blood. The rearrangement joins TRBV7-2 to TRBJ2-3; 8 positions agree with TRBD2. The source of this sequence is a man aged 25 to 40 in good health. CDR3 in amino acids: CASSQTLAGTQYF. CDR3 coding DNA: TGTGCCAGCAGCCAAACCCTAGCGGGCACGCAGTATTTT.